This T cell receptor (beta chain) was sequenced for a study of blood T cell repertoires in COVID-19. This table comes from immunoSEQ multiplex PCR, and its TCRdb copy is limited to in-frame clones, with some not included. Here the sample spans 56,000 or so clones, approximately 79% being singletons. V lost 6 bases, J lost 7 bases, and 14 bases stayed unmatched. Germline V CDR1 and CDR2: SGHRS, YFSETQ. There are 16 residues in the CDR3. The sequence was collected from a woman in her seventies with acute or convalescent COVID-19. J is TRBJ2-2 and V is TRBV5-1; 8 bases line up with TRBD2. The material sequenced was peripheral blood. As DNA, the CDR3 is TGCGCCAGCACCGGGTTAGGACTAGCCGGTGGCGGGGAGCTGTTTTTT. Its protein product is CASTGLGLAGGGELFF.